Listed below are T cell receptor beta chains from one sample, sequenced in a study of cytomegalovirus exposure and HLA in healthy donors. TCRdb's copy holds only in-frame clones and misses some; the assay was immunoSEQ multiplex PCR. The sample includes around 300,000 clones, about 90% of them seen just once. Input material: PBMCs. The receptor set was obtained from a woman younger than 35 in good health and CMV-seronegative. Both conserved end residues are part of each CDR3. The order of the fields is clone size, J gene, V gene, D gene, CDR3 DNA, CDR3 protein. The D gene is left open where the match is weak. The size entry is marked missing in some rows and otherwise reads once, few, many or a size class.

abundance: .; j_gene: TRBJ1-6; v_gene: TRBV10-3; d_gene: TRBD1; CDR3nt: TGTGCCATCAGTGAGTCTCGACAGGGAAATTCACCCCTCCACTTT; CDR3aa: CAISESRQGNSPLHF
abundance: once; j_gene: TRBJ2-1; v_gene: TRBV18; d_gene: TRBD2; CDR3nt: TGTGCCAGCTCACCTCTAGCGGGGGGGTTTCACAGCAATGAGCAGTTCTTC; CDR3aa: CASSPLAGGFHSNEQFF
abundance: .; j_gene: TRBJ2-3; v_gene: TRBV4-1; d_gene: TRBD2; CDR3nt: TGCGCCAGCAGCCAAGACGCGGGGGGGACAGATACGCAGTATTTT; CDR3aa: CASSQDAGGTDTQYF
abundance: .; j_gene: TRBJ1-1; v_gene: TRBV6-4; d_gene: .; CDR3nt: TGTGCCAGCAGTTGGGTCCCGGGCACTGAAGCTTTCTTT; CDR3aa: CASSWVPGTEAFF
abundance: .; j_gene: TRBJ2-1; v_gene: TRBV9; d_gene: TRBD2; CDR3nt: TGTGCCAGCAGCGTTCATGGAGAGCGGGGGGGTATACGGCAGTTCTTC; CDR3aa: CASSVHGERGGIRQFF
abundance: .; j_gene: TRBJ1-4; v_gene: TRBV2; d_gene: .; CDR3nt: TGTGCCAGCAGGCGATACAGGGATCTGTTTTTT; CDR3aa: CASRRYRDLFF
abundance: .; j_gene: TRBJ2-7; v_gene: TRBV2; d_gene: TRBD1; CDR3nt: TGTGCCAGCACCGGGACAGGGGGGACCTACGAGCAGTACTTC; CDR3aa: CASTGTGGTYEQYF
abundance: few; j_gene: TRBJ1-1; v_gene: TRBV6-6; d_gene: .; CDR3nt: TGTGCCAGCAGTTATTCAGACATGAACACTGAAGCTTTCTTT; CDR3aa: CASSYSDMNTEAFF
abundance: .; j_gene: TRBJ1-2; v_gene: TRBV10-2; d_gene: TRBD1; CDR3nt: TGCGCCAGCAGAGATGACAGGGCGCAATATTATGGCTACACCTTC; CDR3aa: CASRDDRAQYYGYTF
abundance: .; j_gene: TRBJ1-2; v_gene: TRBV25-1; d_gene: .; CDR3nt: TGTGCCAGCAGTGACCCGGGGGTGAACTATGGCTACACCTTC; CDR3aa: CASSDPGVNYGYTF
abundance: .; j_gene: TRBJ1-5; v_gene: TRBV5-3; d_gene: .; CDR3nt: TGTGCCAGAAGCTTGGAAGGGACGGGGGATTTAGAGCCCCAGCATTTT; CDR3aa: CARSLEGTGDLEPQHF
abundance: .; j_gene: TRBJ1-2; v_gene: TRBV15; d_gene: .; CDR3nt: TGTGCCACCAGCACACACAGGGATGGGGCGGGTGGCTACACCTTC; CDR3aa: CATSTHRDGAGGYTF
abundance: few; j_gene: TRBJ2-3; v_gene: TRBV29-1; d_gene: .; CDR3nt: TGCAGCGTTGAGGGCCCGAACACAGATACGCAGTATTTT; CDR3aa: CSVEGPNTDTQYF
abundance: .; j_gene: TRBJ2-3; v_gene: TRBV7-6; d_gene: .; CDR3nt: TGTGCCAGCAGCCTAGGACCCTTGTGGCGGTCAGATACGCAGTATTTT; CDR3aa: CASSLGPLWRSDTQYF
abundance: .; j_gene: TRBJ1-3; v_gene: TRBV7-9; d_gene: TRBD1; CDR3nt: TGTGCCAGCAGCCCAGGACAGGGGAACACCATATATTTT; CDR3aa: CASSPGQGNTIYF
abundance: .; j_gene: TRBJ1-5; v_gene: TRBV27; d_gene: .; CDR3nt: TGTGCCAGCAGTTTCGGTCAGGCTAAAAATCAGCCCCAGCATTTT; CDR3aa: CASSFGQAKNQPQHF
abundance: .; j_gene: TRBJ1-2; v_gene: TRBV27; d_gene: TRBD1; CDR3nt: TGTGCCAGCAGTCCCCAGGACAGGGGGCCGTATGGCTACACCTTC; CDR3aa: CASSPQDRGPYGYTF
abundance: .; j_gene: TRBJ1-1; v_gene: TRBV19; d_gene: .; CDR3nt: TGTGCCAGTAGTATGTACGGACAGAACACTGAAGCTTTCTTT; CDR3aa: CASSMYGQNTEAFF
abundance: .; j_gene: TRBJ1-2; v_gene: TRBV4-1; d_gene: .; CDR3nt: TGCGCCAGCAGCTCCCAGCGGGACGGCGGAACCCTCCTCAACTATGGCTACACCTTC; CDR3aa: CASSSQRDGGTLLNYGYTF
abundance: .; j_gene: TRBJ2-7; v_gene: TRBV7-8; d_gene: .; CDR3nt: TGTGCCAGCAGTATTGGGCCCAGGGAGCAGTACTTC; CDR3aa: CASSIGPREQYF
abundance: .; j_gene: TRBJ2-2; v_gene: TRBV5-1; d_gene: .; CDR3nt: TGCGCCAGCAGCGGACACGGACCCGGGGAGCTGTTTTTT; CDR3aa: CASSGHGPGELFF
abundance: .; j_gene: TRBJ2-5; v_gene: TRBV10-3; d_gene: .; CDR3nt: TGTGCCATCAGCCGCAGGACAGAAGAGACCCAGTACTTC; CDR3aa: CAISRRTEETQYF
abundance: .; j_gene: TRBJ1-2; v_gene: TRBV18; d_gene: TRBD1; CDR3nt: TGTGCCAGCTCAAGGGACAGGGACGGCTATGGCTACACCTTC; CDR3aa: CASSRDRDGYGYTF
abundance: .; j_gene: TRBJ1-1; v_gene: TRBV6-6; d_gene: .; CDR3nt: TGTGCCGCAGCGGTAAACACTGAAGCTTTCTTT; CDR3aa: CAAAVNTEAFF
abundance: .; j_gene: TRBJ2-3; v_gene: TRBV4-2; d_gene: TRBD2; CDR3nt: TGTGCCAGCAGCCAAGATCTTACTAGCGGGGGGGCTGCAGATACGCAGTATTTT; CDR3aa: CASSQDLTSGGAADTQYF